This TCR beta chain was captured by sequencing in a study of breast tumors, draining lymph nodes, adjacent tissues. Study results and caveats: Tumor repertoires ranked between lymph nodes and nontumor tissue in diversity, with V and J gene preferences. Data only fit, rather than demonstrated, lymph node origin of most tumor T cells.

Axillary draining lymph nodes of breast cancer patients supplied the node samples. TCRdb analysed the multiplex PCR reads with MiXCR anew, one entry per CDR3 protein. The sample carries 160,000 or so distinct CDR3 sequences, about 34% recorded once. This clonotype came up many times. Its specificity is unknown. The germline CDR1 and CDR2 sequences are LNHDA and SQIVND (reference sequence). This CDR3 is built from 16 residues. The ends lost 5 bases at V and 4 bases at J; junction bases unmatched: 11. The chain combines TRBV19 with TRBJ1-5, with 7 bases matching TRBD1. The source material was axillary lymph node tissue. The TCR was taken from a female donor with breast cancer. Some clones in this sample may be carry-over from other donors' samples. For the CDR3, the DNA is TGTGCCAGTAGTCTCCGGGTACAGGGGATGAATCAGCCCCAGCATTTT. This translates into CASSLRVQGMNQPQHF.